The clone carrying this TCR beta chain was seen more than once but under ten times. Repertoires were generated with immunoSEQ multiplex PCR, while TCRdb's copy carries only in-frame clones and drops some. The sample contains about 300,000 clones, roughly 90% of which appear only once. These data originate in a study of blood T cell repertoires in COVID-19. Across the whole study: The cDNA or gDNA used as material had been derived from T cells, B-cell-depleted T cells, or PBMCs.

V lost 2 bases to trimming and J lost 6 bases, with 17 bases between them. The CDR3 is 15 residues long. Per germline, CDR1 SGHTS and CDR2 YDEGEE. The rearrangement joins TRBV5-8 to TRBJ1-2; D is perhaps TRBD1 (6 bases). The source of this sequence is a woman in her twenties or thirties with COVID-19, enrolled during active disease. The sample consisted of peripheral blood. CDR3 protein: CASSLPIGTTDGYTF. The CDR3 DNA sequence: TGTGCCAGCAGCTTACCGATAGGGACAACGGATGGCTACACCTTC.